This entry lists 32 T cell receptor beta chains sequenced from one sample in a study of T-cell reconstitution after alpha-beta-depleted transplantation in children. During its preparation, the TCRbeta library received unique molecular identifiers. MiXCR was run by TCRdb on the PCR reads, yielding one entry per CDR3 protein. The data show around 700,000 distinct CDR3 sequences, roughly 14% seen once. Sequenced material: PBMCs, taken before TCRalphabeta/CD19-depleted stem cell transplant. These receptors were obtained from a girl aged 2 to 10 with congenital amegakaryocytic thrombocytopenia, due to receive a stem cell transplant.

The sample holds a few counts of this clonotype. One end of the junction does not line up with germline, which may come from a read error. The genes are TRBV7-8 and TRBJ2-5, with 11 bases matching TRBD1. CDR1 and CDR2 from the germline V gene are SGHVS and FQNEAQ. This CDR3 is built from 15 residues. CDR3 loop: CASGFGQGAQETQYF. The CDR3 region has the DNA TGTGCCAGCGGCTTTGGACAGGGGGCGCAAGAGACCCAGTACTTC.

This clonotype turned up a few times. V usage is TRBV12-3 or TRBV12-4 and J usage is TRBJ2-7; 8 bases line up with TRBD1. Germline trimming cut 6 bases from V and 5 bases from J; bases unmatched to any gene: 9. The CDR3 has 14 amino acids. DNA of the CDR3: TGTGCCAGCAGCCTCAGGGGGCTTCAGCACGAGCAGTACTTC. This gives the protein CASSLRGLQHEQYF.

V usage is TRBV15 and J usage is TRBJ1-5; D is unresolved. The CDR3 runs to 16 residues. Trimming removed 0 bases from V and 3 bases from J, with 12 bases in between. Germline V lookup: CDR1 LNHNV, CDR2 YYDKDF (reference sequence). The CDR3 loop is CATSRDPGRTNQPQHF. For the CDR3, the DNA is TGTGCCACCAGCAGAGATCCTGGGCGAACCAATCAGCCCCAGCATTTT. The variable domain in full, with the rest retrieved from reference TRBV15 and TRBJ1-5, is DAMVIQNPRYQVTQFGKPVTLSCSQTLNHNVMYWYQQKSSQAPKLLFHYYDKDFNNEADTPDNFQSRRPNTSFCFLDIRSPGLGDTAMYLCATSRDPGRTNQPQHFGDGTRLSIL.

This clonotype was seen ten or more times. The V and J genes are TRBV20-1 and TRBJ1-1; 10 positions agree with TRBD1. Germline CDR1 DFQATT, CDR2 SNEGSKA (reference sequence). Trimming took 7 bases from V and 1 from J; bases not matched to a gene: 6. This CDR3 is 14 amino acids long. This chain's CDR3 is CSGGQGRSNTEAFF. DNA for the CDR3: TGCAGTGGGGGACAGGGGCGGTCGAACACTGAAGCTTTCTTT.

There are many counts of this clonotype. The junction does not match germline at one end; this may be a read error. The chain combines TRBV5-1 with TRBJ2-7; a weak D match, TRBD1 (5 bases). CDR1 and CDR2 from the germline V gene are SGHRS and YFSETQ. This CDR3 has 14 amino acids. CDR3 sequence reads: CASSFSRDTYEQYF. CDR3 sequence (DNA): TGTGCCAGCAGCTTTAGCAGGGATACCTACGAGCAGTACTTC.

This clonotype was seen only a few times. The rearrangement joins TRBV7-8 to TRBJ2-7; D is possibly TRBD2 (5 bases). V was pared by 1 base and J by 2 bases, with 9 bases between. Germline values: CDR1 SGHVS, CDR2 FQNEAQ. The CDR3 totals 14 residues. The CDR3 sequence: CASSLGELAYEQYF. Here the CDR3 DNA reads TGTGCCAGCAGCTTAGGGGAGCTAGCCTACGAGCAGTACTTC. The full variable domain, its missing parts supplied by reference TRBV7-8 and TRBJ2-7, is GAGVSQSPRYKVAKRGQDVALRCDPISGHVSLFWYQQALGQGPEFLTYFQNEAQLDKSGLPSDRFFAERPEGSVSTLKIQRTQQEDSAVYLCASSLGELAYEQYFGPGTRLTVT.

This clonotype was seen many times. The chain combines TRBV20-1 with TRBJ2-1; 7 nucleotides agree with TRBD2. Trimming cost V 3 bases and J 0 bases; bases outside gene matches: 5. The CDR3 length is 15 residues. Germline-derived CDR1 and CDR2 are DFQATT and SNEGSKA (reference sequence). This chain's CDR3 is CSARVLAASYNEQFF. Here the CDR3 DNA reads TGCAGTGCTAGGGTCCTAGCGGCCTCCTACAATGAGCAGTTCTTC.

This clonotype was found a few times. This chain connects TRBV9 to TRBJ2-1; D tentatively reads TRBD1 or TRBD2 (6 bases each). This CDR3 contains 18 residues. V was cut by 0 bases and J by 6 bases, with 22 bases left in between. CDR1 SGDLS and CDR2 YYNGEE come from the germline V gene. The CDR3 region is CASSVAKGGQVGPNEQFF. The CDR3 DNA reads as TGTGCCAGCAGCGTAGCCAAAGGGGGGCAGGTCGGTCCCAATGAGCAGTTCTTC. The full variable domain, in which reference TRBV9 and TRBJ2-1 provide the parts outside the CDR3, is DSGVTQTPKHLITATGQRVTLRCSPRSGDLSVYWYQQSLDQGLQFLIQYYNGEERAKGNILERFSAQQFPDLHSELNLSSLELGDSALYFCASSVAKGGQVGPNEQFFGPGTRLTVL.

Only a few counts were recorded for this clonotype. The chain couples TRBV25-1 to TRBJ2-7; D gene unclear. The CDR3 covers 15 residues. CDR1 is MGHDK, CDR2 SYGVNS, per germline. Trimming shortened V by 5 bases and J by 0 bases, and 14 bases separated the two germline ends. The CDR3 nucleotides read TGTGCCAGCAGTACTCTCCAGGCCAACTCCTACGAGCAGTACTTC. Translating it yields CASSTLQANSYEQYF.

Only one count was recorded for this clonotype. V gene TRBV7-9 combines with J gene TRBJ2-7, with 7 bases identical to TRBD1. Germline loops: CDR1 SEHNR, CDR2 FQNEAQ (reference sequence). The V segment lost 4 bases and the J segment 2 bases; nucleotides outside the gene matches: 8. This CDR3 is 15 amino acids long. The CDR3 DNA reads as TGTGCCAGCAGCTATCCAGGGGACAGCGCCTACGAGCAGTACTTC. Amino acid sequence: CASSYPGDSAYEQYF.

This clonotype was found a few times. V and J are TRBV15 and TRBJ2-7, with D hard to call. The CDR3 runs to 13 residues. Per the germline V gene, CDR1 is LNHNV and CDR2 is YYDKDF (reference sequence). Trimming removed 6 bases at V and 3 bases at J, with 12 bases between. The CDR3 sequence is CATSPGLNYEQYF. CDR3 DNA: TGTGCCACCAGTCCCGGATTGAACTACGAGCAGTACTTC.

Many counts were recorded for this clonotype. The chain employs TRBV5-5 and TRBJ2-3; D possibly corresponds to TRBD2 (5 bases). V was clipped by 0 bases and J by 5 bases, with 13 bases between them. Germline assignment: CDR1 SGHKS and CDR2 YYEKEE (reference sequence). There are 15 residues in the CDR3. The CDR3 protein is CASSLEGALGDTQYF. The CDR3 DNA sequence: TGTGCCAGCAGCTTGGAGGGAGCTCTAGGAGATACGCAGTATTTT.

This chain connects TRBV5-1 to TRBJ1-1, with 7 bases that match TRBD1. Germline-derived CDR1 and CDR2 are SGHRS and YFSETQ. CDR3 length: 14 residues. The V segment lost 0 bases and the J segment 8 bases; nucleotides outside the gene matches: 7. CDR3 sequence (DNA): TGCGCCAGCAGCTTGGCCCAACAGGGGCCAGAAGCTTTCTTT. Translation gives CASSLAQQGPEAFF.

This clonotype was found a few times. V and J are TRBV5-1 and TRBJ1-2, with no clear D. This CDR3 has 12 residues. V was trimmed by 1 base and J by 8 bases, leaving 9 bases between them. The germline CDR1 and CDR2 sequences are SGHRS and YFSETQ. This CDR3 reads CASSLMGIGYTF. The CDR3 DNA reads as TGCGCCAGCAGCTTGATGGGGATCGGCTACACCTTC.

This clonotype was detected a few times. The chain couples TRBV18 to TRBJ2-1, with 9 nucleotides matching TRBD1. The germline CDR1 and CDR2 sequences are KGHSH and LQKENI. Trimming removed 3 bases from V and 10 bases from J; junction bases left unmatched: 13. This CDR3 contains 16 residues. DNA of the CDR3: TGTGCCAGCTCACCTCCGCCCGGGACAGGGACAGGAGAGCAGTTCTTC. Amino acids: CASSPPPGTGTGEQFF.

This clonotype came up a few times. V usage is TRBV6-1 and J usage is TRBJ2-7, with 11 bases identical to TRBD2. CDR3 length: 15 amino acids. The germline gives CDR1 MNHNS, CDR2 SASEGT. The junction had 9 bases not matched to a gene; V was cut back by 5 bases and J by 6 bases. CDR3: CASSTTSGSRVEQYF. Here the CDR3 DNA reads TGTGCCAGCAGTACCACTAGCGGGAGTCGCGTCGAGCAGTACTTC.

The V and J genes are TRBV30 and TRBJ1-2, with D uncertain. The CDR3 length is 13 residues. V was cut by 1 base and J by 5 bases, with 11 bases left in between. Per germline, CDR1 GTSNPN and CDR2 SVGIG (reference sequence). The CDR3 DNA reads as TGTGCCTGGAGTGAGAGGGCACCATATGGCTACACCTTC. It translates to CAWSERAPYGYTF. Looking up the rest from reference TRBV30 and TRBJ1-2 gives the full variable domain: SQTIHQWPATLVQPVGSPLSLECTVEGTSNPNLYWYRQAAGRGLQLLFYSVGIGQISSEVPQNLSASRPQDRQFILSSKKLLLSDSGFYLCAWSERAPYGYTFGSGTRLTVV.

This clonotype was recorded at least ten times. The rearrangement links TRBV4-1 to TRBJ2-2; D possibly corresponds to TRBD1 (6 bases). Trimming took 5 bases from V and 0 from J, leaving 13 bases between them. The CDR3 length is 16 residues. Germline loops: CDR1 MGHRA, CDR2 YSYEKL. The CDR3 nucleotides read TGCGCCAGCAGCTACTCCGGGACACCGAACACCGGGGAGCTGTTTTTT. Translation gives CASSYSGTPNTGELFF.

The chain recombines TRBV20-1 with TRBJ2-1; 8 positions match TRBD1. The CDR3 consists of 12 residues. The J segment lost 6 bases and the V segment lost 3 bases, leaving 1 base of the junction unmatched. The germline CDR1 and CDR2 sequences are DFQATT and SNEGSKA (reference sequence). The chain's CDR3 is CSASTGGNEQFF. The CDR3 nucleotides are TGCAGTGCTAGTACAGGGGGCAATGAGCAGTTCTTC.

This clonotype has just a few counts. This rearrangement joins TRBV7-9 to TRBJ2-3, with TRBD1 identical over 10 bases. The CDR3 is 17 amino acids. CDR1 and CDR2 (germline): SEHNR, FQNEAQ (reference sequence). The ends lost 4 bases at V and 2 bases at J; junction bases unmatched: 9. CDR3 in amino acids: CASSYRIGTGATDTQYF. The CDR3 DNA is TGTGCCAGCAGCTACCGAATCGGGACAGGGGCCACAGATACGCAGTATTTT. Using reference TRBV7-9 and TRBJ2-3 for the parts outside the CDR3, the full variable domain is DTGVSQNPRHKITKRGQNVTFRCDPISEHNRLYWYRQTLGQGPEFLTYFQNEAQLEKSRLLSDRFSAERPKGSFSTLEIQRTEQGDSAMYLCASSYRIGTGATDTQYFGPGTRLTVL.

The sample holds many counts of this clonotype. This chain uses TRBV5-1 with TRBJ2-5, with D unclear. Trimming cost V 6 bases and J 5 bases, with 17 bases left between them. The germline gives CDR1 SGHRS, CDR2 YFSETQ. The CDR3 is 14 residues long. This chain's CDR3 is CASKATVAQETQYF. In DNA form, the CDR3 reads TGCGCCAGCAAGGCGACCGTTGCGCAGGAGACCCAGTACTTC.

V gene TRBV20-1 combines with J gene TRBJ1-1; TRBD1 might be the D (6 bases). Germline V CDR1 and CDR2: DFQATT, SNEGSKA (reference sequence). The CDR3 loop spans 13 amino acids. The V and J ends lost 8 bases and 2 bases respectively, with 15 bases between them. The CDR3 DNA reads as TGCAGTCCCCGGCCGGGGGGCAACACTGAAGCTTTCTTT. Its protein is CSPRPGGNTEAFF.

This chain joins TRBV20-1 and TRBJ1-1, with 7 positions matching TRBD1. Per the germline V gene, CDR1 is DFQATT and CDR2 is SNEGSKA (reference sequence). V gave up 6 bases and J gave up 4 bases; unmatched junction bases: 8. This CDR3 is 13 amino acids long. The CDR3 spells CSAVGQKGTEAFF. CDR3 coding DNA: TGCAGTGCGGTGGGACAGAAGGGCACTGAAGCTTTCTTT.

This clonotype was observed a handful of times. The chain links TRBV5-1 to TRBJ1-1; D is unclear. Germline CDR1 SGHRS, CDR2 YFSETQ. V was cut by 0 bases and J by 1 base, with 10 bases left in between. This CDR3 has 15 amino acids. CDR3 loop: CASSLGTLSNTEAFF. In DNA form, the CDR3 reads TGCGCCAGCAGCTTGGGGACGTTATCGAACACTGAAGCTTTCTTT.

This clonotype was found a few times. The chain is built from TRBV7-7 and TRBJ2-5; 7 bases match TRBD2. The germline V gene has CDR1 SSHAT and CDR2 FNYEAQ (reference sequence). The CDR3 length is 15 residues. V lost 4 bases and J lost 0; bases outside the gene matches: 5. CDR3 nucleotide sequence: TGTGCCAGCAGCTCACGCACTAGCGACCAAGAGACCCAGTACTTC. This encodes CASSSRTSDQETQYF. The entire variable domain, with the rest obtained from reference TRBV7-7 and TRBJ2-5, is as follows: GAGVSQSPRYKVTKRGQDVTLRCDPISSHATLYWYQQALGQGPEFLTYFNYEAQPDKSGLPSDRFSAERPEGSISTLTIQRTEQRDSAMYRCASSSRTSDQETQYFGPGTRLLVL.

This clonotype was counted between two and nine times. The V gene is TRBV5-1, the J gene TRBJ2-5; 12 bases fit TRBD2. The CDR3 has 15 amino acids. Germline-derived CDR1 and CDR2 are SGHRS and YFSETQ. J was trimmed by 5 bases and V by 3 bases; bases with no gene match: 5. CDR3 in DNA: TGCGCCAGCAGCTCGACGGGACTAGCGGGCGAGACCCAGTACTTC. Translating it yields CASSSTGLAGETQYF.

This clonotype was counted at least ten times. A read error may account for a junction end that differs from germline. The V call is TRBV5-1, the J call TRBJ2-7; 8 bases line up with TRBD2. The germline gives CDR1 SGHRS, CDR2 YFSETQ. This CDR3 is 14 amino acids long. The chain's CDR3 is CASSLGAGGYEQYF. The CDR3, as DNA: TGTGCCAGCAGTTTAGGTGCGGGAGGATACGAGCAGTACTTC. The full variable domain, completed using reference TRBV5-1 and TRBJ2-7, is KAGVTQTPRYLIKTRGQQVTLSCSPISGHRSVSWYQQTPGQGLQFLFEYFSETQRNKGNFPGRFSGRQFSNSRSEMNVSTLELGDSALYLCASSLGAGGYEQYFGPGTRLTVT.

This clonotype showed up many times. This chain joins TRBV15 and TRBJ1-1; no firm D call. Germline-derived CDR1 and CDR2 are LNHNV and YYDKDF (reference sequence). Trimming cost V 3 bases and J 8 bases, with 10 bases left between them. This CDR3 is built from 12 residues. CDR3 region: CATSRGRNEAFF. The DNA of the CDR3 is TGTGCCACCAGCAGGGGCCGGAACGAAGCTTTCTTT.

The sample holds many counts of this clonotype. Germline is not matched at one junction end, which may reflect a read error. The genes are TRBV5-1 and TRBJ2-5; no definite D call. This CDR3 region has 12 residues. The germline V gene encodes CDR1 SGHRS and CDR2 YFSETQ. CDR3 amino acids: CASSLVGETQYF. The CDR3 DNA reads TGTGCCAGCAGCTTAGTTGGGGAGACCCAGTACTTC.

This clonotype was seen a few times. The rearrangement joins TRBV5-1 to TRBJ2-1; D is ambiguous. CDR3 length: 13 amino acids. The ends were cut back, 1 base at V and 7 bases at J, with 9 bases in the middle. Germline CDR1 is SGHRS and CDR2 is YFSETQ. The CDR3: CASSLWLENEQFF. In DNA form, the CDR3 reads TGCGCCAGCAGCTTGTGGCTCGAGAATGAGCAGTTCTTC.

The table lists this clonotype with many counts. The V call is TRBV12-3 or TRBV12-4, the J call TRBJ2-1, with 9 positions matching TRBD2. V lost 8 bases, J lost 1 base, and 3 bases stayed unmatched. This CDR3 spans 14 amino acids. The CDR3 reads CASLAGTSYNEQFF. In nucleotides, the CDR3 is TGTGCCAGCCTAGCGGGAACTTCCTACAATGAGCAGTTCTTC.

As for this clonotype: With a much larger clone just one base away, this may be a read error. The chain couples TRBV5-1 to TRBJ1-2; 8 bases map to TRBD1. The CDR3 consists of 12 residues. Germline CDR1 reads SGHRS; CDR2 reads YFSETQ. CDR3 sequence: CASSSGGGGDTF. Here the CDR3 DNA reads TGCGCCAGCAGCTCAGGGGGCGGTGGCGACACCTTC.